Following are 5 T cell receptor beta chains from one sample sequenced in a study of shared clonotypes between healthy human individuals (dated by TCRdb to the early 2020s). The receptor library was made with the immunoSEQ multiplex PCR assay. Held by TCRdb, this immuneACCESS table contains in-frame sequences only and omits some clones. Under half of the omission traces to an unresolved V gene where checked; the cause of the rest is unknown. Present in this sample are around 1.9 million clones, 93% of which were seen just once. Around 1.7% of the sample comes from the top ten. For the CD8 naive samples, CD45RO-negative cells were positively selected for CCR7, yielding a CD45RA+CCR7+ population from which TemRA cells were excluded. Sequencing was carried out using naive CD8+ T cells from PBMCs. The cell subset or site tag for this specimen amounts to: CD45RA+CCR7+. These receptors originate from a man between 18 and 29 years old in good health. Some clones in this sample may be carry-over from other donors' samples.

The chain is built from TRBV28 and TRBJ2-2, with 7 bases fitting TRBD1. Germline V gives CDR1 MDHEN, CDR2 SYDVKM. Trimming removed 6 bases from V and 6 bases from J; junction bases left unmatched: 7. The CDR3 extends over 14 amino acids. The CDR3 sequence is CASSPGQLSGELFF. DNA of the CDR3: TGTGCCAGCAGCCCGGGACAGCTCTCCGGGGAGCTGTTTTTT.

The gene calls are TRBV5-1 and TRBJ1-4; D may be TRBD1 (6 bases). There are 15 residues in the CDR3. Germline V gene data show CDR1 as SGHRS and CDR2 as YFSETQ. V lost 2 bases, J lost 5 bases, and 13 bases lay in between. CDR3 sequence (DNA): TGCGCCAGCAGCTTCTTTGGGGGCGTCAATGAAAAACTGTTTTTT. Protein: CASSFFGGVNEKLFF.

The chain uses TRBV27 and TRBJ1-1, with 7 positions matching TRBD1. Trimming cost V 5 bases and J 4 bases; bases outside gene matches: 10. The CDR3 has 15 amino acids. The germline gives CDR1 MNHEY, CDR2 SMNVEV (reference sequence). The CDR3, as DNA: TGTGCCAGCAGTATAGGAAAGGGGGCGCGCACTGAAGCTTTCTTT. This codes for CASSIGKGARTEAFF.

V gene TRBV7-2 combines with J gene TRBJ2-1; D tentatively fits TRBD1 or TRBD2 (5 bases each). Trimming removed 5 bases at V and 8 bases at J, with 16 bases between. The CDR3 sequence is 14 residues long. The germline V gene has CDR1 SGHTA and CDR2 FQGNSA. Here the CDR3 reads CASSRSPMGDEQFF. DNA of the CDR3: TGTGCCAGCAGCCGATCTCCTATGGGGGATGAGCAGTTCTTC. The full variable domain, in which reference TRBV7-2 and TRBJ2-1 provide the parts outside the CDR3, is GAGVSQSPSNKVTEKGKDVELRCDPISGHTALYWYRQSLGQGLEFLIYFQGNSAPDKSGLPSDRFSAERTGGSVSTLTIQRTQQEDSAVYLCASSRSPMGDEQFFGPGTRLTVL.

The chain is built from TRBV29-1 and TRBJ2-7; 11 bases are shared with TRBD1. In germline, CDR1 is SQVTM, CDR2 ANQGSEA. The CDR3 spans 17 residues. The trim removed 1 base at V and 2 bases at J, leaving 10 bases unmatched. CDR3 region: CSVEVRTGGRITYEQYF. The CDR3 DNA reads TGCAGCGTTGAAGTTAGGACAGGGGGCCGTATTACCTACGAGCAGTACTTC.